This T cell receptor beta chain was recovered during a study of molecular identifiers for immune sequencing clone quantification. Study in general: Replicates partitioned RNA from approximately 20,000 or 100,000 naive CD8 cells into five parts, sequencing four.

Many counts were recorded for this clonotype. Its antigen remains unidentified. TCRdb processed the PCR reads anew with MiXCR; each CDR3 protein has one entry. The sample lists hundreds of thousands of distinct CDR3 sequences, approximately 24% seen once, with 0.78% in the top ten. Findings of the study overall: Underestimated sizes of highly expanded clones could result from identical TCR molecules that share a barcode.

The clonotype comes from a human donor in good health. Some libraries in this study had Jurkat cell RNA spiked in. The sample taken for sequencing was naive CD8+ T cells from blood, with Jurkat cell RNA spiked in. As to subset: FACS-sorted CD8+CD4-CCR7+CD45RA+ naive T cells.

CDR3: CSAPKWDSNTDTQYF. The CDR3 DNA reads as TGCAGTGCCCCGAAGTGGGACAGTAACACAGATACGCAGTATTTT. The V and J genes are TRBV20-1 and TRBJ2-3; TRBD1 aligns across 7 bases. The CDR3 covers 15 residues. From germline, CDR1 is DFQATT and CDR2 SNEGSKA (reference sequence). V was pared by 6 bases and J by 2 bases, with 11 bases of the junction left unmatched.